This TCR beta chain is drawn from a study of blood T cell repertoires in COVID-19. Germline V CDR1 and CDR2: SGDLS, YYNGEE. The CDR3 is 15 residues long. Trimming stripped 4 bases from V and 10 bases from J, with 23 bases between. Measured with immunoSEQ multiplex PCR; TCRdb has only the in-frame clones, and not every one. This table has some 180,000 clones, around nine tenths appearing once. Sequenced: peripheral blood. The TCR comes from a woman older than 75 with COVID-19, enrolled during active disease. This chain links TRBV9 with TRBJ1-1, with D perhaps TRBD1 (5 bases). The CDR3 loop is CASSSQENAFLGAFF. CDR3 bases: TGTGCCAGCAGCTCACAGGAGAATGCCTTCCTTGGAGCTTTCTTT.